The T cell receptor beta chain under discussion was sequenced for a study of T cell changes during pregnancy in multiple sclerosis. Trimming shortened V by 0 bases and J by 6 bases, and 7 bases separated the two germline ends. CDR1 is SGHDT and CDR2 is YYEEEE in the germline V gene. This CDR3 comprises 13 residues. Clones were read by immunoSEQ multiplex PCR, and TCRdb kept only the in-frame ones, dropping some. The table includes about 46,000 clones, around 93% detected once. Sequenced here: CD8+ T cells from peripheral blood mononuclear cells, sampled in the second trimester of pregnancy. This sequence was found in a female donor with multiple sclerosis, enrolled in a pregnancy study. J is TRBJ1-5 and V is TRBV5-6; D ambiguous. CDR3 sequence: CASSLGGVQPQHF. The CDR3 nucleotides are TGTGCCAGCAGCTTGGGGGGAGTTCAGCCCCAGCATTTT.